These 23 T cell receptor beta chains came from one sample sequenced in a study of shared clonotypes between healthy human individuals. Some clones are missing from TCRdb's copy, which holds only in-frame ones; the method was immunoSEQ multiplex PCR. Among 2,100,000 or so clones, 95% were seen once, and the ten largest hold approximately 0.13%. The sequencing sample was made of naive CD4+ T cells sorted from blood. Subset of the sample: CD45RA+ positively selected. All receptors come from a man aged 18 to 35 in good health.

Details on this clone: Other DNA sequences in this specimen translate into the identical CDR3. The CDR3 sequence is CASSLGGAEETQYF. Written as DNA, the CDR3 is TGTGCCAGCAGCCTGGGGGGGGCGGAAGAGACCCAGTACTTC. The chain couples TRBV5-4 to TRBJ2-5; D perhaps matches TRBD2 (7 bases). The CDR3 spans 14 residues. Trimming cost V 4 bases and J 3 bases, with 13 bases left between them. In germline, CDR1 is SGHNT, CDR2 YYREEE (reference sequence).

The V and J genes are TRBV25-1 and TRBJ1-2, with 8 bases identical to TRBD1. With V trimmed by 2 bases and J by 5 bases, 7 bases remained unmatched. The CDR3 consists of 15 residues. CDR1 is MGHDK, CDR2 SYGVNS, per germline. As DNA, the CDR3 is TGTGCCAGCAGTGAACCAGGGGGCCTGGAATATGGCTACACCTTC. As protein: CASSEPGGLEYGYTF.

As regards this clone: Other DNA sequences from this sample encode an identical CDR3 as well. The chain is built from TRBV30 and TRBJ2-2; D is possibly TRBD2 (6 bases). This CDR3 is 13 amino acids long. V dropped 0 bases and J dropped 8 bases, with 10 bases sitting between them. Germline CDR1 is GTSNPN and CDR2 is SVGIG (reference sequence). The chain's CDR3 is CAWSVGGRGELFF. DNA for the CDR3: TGTGCCTGGAGTGTCGGGGGTAGGGGGGAGCTGTTTTTT.

For this clone: The same CDR3 arises from other DNA sequences in this sample as well. The V gene is TRBV20-1, the J gene TRBJ2-5; D is ambiguous. The CDR3 length is 11 residues. Germline CDR1 is DFQATT and CDR2 is SNEGSKA (reference sequence). Trimming removed 6 bases from V and 5 bases from J, with 10 bases in between. The CDR3 reads CSARGGETQYF. In DNA, the CDR3 is TGCAGTGCCCGCGGCGGTGAGACCCAGTACTTC.

Note on this clone: Other DNA sequences within the sample encode an identical CDR3. The chain carries TRBV10-2 and TRBJ1-2; TRBD1 aligns across 9 bases. The junction had 2 bases not matched to a gene; V was cut back by 6 bases and J by 6 bases. The V gene's germline CDR1 is WSHSY and CDR2 SAAADI. The CDR3 is 12 amino acids. For the CDR3, the DNA is TGCGCCAGCAGCGGGACAGGGAATGGCTACACCTTC. Amino acid sequence: CASSGTGNGYTF.

J is TRBJ1-2 and V is TRBV5-1; 9 bases match TRBD1. Germline V CDR1 and CDR2: SGHRS, YFSETQ. The CDR3 contains 15 residues. After removal of 4 bases from V and 4 bases from J, the junction contained 8 bases not matched to a gene. CDR3 sequence (DNA): TGCGCCAGCAGCACGTTGACAGGGGGTGTCTATGGCTACACCTTC. Its protein product is CASSTLTGGVYGYTF.

This chain uses TRBV11-2 with TRBJ1-5; D not certain. Germline CDR1 reads SGHAT; CDR2 reads FQNNGV. Trimming removed 4 bases from V and 1 base from J, with 11 bases in between. This CDR3 contains 15 residues. The CDR3 here is CASSSLDGSNQPQHF. As DNA, the CDR3 is TGTGCCAGCAGCTCCTTAGACGGGAGCAATCAGCCCCAGCATTTT.

J is TRBJ2-1 and V is TRBV10-3; the match to TRBD2 covers 7 bases. V lost 0 bases, J lost 0 bases, and 11 bases stayed unmatched. From germline, CDR1 is ENHRY and CDR2 SYGVKD. The CDR3 totals 19 residues. CDR3: CAISESGGSDYFSYNEQFF. The CDR3 coding sequence is TGTGCCATCAGTGAGTCTGGCGGGAGCGACTACTTCTCCTACAATGAGCAGTTCTTC.

This clone was counted once. The chain uses TRBV19 and TRBJ2-1, with D perhaps TRBD2 (6 bases). Trimming shortened V by 0 bases and J by 9 bases, and 12 bases separated the two germline ends. Germline CDR1 and CDR2: LNHDA and SQIVND (reference sequence). This CDR3 has 14 amino acids. CDR3 in DNA: TGTGCCAGTAGTATAGAAGGCGGGATTGGTGAGCAGTTCTTC. Protein sequence: CASSIEGGIGEQFF.

This clone was seen more than once but under ten times. V usage is TRBV5-4 and J usage is TRBJ2-7; the match to TRBD1 covers 8 bases. The CDR3 is 15 amino acids. Unmatched junction bases numbered 11, after V lost 4 bases and J lost 5 bases. The germline gives CDR1 SGHNT, CDR2 YYREEE (reference sequence). The CDR3 sequence: CASSLGTQTGDEQYF. CDR3 DNA sequence: TGTGCCAGCAGCCTGGGGACCCAGACAGGGGACGAGCAGTACTTC.

This chain connects TRBV5-1 to TRBJ1-2; 7 positions agree with TRBD1. With V trimmed by 2 bases and J by 6 bases, 4 bases remained unmatched. The CDR3 covers 13 residues. Germline CDR1 reads SGHRS; CDR2 reads YFSETQ. The CDR3 reads CASSLKGADGYTF. The CDR3 region has the DNA TGCGCCAGCAGCTTAAAGGGGGCGGATGGCTACACCTTC.

Concerning this clone itself: Within the sample, other DNA sequences also encode this same CDR3. The rearrangement uses TRBV7-3 and TRBJ2-2; D unclear. The CDR3 runs 13 residues. CDR1 is SGHTA, CDR2 FQGTGA, per germline. V lost 5 bases to trimming and J lost 4 bases, with 8 bases between them. CDR3 amino acids: CASSPLPTGELFF. The CDR3 DNA reads as TGTGCCAGCAGCCCTTTACCCACCGGGGAGCTGTTTTTT.

The genes are TRBV19 and TRBJ1-5, with a tentative D call TRBD1 (6 bases). The CDR3 has 15 amino acids. With 6 bases removed from V and 3 bases from J, the gap between germline ends came to 15 bases. Germline CDR1 reads LNHDA; CDR2 reads SQIVND (reference sequence). The CDR3 DNA follows: TGTGCCAGTAGAAACTCTCGACAGGACAATCAGCCCCAGCATTTT. This translates into CASRNSRQDNQPQHF.

The chain couples TRBV9 to TRBJ2-7; tentatively, D is TRBD1 (5 bases). CDR3 length equals 12 residues. V shed 4 bases and J shed 6 bases, with 11 bases lying between them. CDR1 and CDR2 from the germline V gene are SGDLS and YYNGEE. In DNA, the CDR3 is TGTGCCAGCAGCTCCCCAGGGTTCGAGCAGTACTTC. Its translation: CASSSPGFEQYF. The whole variable domain, filled in from reference TRBV9 and TRBJ2-7, reads DSGVTQTPKHLITATGQRVTLRCSPRSGDLSVYWYQQSLDQGLQFLIQYYNGEERAKGNILERFSAQQFPDLHSELNLSSLELGDSALYFCASSSPGFEQYFGPGTRLTVT.

Worth noting for this clone: Other DNA sequences in this specimen translate into the identical CDR3. The V and J genes are TRBV7-2 and TRBJ1-5, with D possibly being TRBD1 (6 bases). V lost 4 bases, J lost 6 bases, and 10 bases lay in between. The CDR3 sequence is 13 residues long. From germline, CDR1 is SGHTA and CDR2 FQGNSA. CDR3 protein: CASSSDRSQPQHF. DNA of the CDR3: TGTGCCAGCAGCTCAGACAGGTCTCAGCCCCAGCATTTT.

V is TRBV30 and J is TRBJ1-4, with D possibly TRBD1 on 6 matching bases. The CDR3 sequence is 16 residues long. Looked up from germline, CDR1 is GTSNPN and CDR2 is SVGIG (reference sequence). Trimming stripped 3 bases from V and 8 bases from J, with 22 bases between. The CDR3 region is CAWRTPWGGAEEKLFF. Here the CDR3 DNA reads TGTGCCTGGAGGACCCCGTGGGGGGGCGCCGAAGAAAAACTGTTTTTT.

This sequence joins TRBV5-1 and TRBJ2-1, with D perhaps matching TRBD1 (6 bases). V was pared by 0 bases and J by 9 bases, with 13 bases between. Germline V CDR1 and CDR2: SGHRS, YFSETQ. The CDR3 runs 14 residues. The CDR3 sequence is CASSLALQGGEQFF. The CDR3 DNA follows: TGCGCCAGCAGCTTGGCATTACAGGGTGGTGAGCAGTTCTTC.

The J gene is TRBJ2-1, the V gene TRBV6-1; D is unclear. Trimming stripped 0 bases from V and 15 bases from J, with 18 bases between. Looked up from germline, CDR1 is MNHNS and CDR2 is SASEGT. The CDR3 has 14 amino acids. The DNA of the CDR3 is TGTGCCAGCAGTGAAGCGCTTAGCAAGGTTAATGCGTTCTTC. Its translation: CASSEALSKVNAFF.

The chain carries TRBV4-1 and TRBJ2-5, with D tentatively TRBD1 (5 bases). Trimming took off 1 base at V and 1 base at J, with 19 bases between the two ends. Germline lookup yields CDR1 MGHRA and CDR2 YSYEKL. The CDR3 sequence is 18 residues long. CDR3 protein: CASSQAPDRPVGQETQYF. For the CDR3, the DNA is TGCGCCAGCAGCCAAGCCCCCGACAGACCAGTGGGCCAAGAGACCCAGTACTTC.

The rearrangement uses TRBV6-1 and TRBJ1-1; tentatively, D is TRBD1 (5 bases). Germline CDR1 is MNHNS and CDR2 is SASEGT. The CDR3 runs 10 residues. Trimming pared 9 bases from V and 4 bases from J, leaving 6 bases between. The CDR3 sequence: CARGLTEAFF. CDR3 in DNA: TGTGCCAGGGGACTCACTGAAGCTTTCTTT.

The gene calls are TRBV5-1 and TRBJ2-7; TRBD1 aligns across 10 bases. Germline values: CDR1 SGHRS, CDR2 YFSETQ. This CDR3 has 14 amino acids. With V trimmed by 4 bases and J by 3 bases, 4 bases remained unmatched. The CDR3 protein is CASSQDRGIYEQYF. In nucleotides, the CDR3 is TGCGCCAGCAGCCAGGACAGGGGGATCTACGAGCAGTACTTC.

The CDR3 DNA follows: TGCGCCAGCAGCTCGGGACAGCTGGGGGAGACCCAGTACTTC. Amino acids: CASSSGQLGETQYF. The gene calls are TRBV5-1 and TRBJ2-5, with TRBD1 matching 7 bases. Germline CDR1 and CDR2: SGHRS and YFSETQ. The junction had 7 bases not matched to a gene; V was cut back by 3 bases and J by 5 bases. The CDR3 extends over 14 amino acids. Supplemented by reference TRBV5-1 and TRBJ2-5, the full variable domain reads KAGVTQTPRYLIKTRGQQVTLSCSPISGHRSVSWYQQTPGQGLQFLFEYFSETQRNKGNFPGRFSGRQFSNSRSEMNVSTLELGDSALYLCASSSGQLGETQYFGPGTRLLVL.

The gene calls are TRBV6-1 and TRBJ2-7, with TRBD1 matching over 9 bases. CDR1 and CDR2 from the germline V gene are MNHNS and SASEGT. This CDR3 is built from 14 residues. V gave up 0 bases and J gave up 8 bases; unmatched junction bases: 5. The DNA for the CDR3 is TGTGCCAGCAGTGAAGCCGGGGACAGGGCCAAGCAGTACTTC. It codes for CASSEAGDRAKQYF.